This TCR beta chain was retrieved from a study of monozygotic twins with inflammatory bowel disease. Findings of the study overall: Cells of different T cell subtypes could not be told apart.

Reanalyzing the 5' RACE reads, TCRdb keeps one entry per CDR3 protein, without DNA. The sample table includes around 400,000 distinct CDR3 sequences. Germline V gives CDR1 LNHDA, CDR2 SQIVND (reference sequence). This CDR3 is built from 14 residues. Worth noting for this clonotype: The antigen is unknown.

This TCR was recovered from a human donor with ulcerative colitis or Crohn's disease, or a healthy co-twin of an affected twin (not recorded which). The gene calls are TRBV19 and TRBJ1-2; no DNA is available, so the TRBD1 call from TCRdb remains unchecked. Sequenced sample: blood. The CDR3 region is CASSIVGQDRGYTF.